These T cell receptor beta chains were read from a single sample in a study of blood T cell repertoires in COVID-19. Generated by immunoSEQ multiplex PCR, the TCRdb table keeps only in-frame clones and is missing some. The sample lists under 50,000 clones; 80% to 95% were seen once. Sequencing was carried out using peripheral blood. The receptors were sampled from a human donor in a cohort sampled during active COVID-19. Each CDR3 is given without its conserved first and last residue. Fields, in order: clone size, V gene, CDR3 protein. A clone size is listed for some rows: how often the clone was seen (once, few, many), or a class if it is expanded.

size: NA; V: TRBV6-6; CDR3: ASSSRTSGPYEQY
size: once; V: TRBV13; CDR3: ASSSTGSYGYT
size: NA; V: TRBV6-2/TRBV6-3; CDR3: ASSQSRQGPDTQY
size: NA; V: TRBV9; CDR3: ASSVDRSNTEAF
size: NA; V: TRBV29-1; CDR3: SVGTGSYEQY
size: NA; V: TRBV28; CDR3: ASGSEPYQPQH
size: NA; V: TRBV19; CDR3: ASSTDRGYGYT
size: NA; V: TRBV7-2; CDR3: ASSLTSQGYEQY
size: NA; V: TRBV10-3; CDR3: AISESGIQY
size: NA; V: TRBV14; CDR3: ASSLGARNEQF
size: once; V: TRBV5-1; CDR3: ASSLRASGWTSSYNEQF
size: once; V: TRBV14; CDR3: ASSPPGTNYGYT
size: NA; V: TRBV9; CDR3: ASSVVTELYSNQPQH
size: NA; V: TRBV6-6; CDR3: ASSALSYEQY
size: NA; V: TRBV27; CDR3: ASSLSKRGYSYEQY
size: NA; V: TRBV7-3; CDR3: ASSRLTSVRSYEQY
size: once; V: TRBV6-5; CDR3: ASRAGLSTEAF
size: NA; V: TRBV7-3; CDR3: ASRAGAMGTDTQY
size: NA; V: TRBV7-2; CDR3: ASSLTGTNTEAF
size: NA; V: TRBV6-5; CDR3: ASSPWGGASYGYT
size: NA; V: TRBV15; CDR3: ATARALGLYEQY
size: NA; V: TRBV5-1; CDR3: ASSGGQLYEQY
size: NA; V: TRBV7-9; CDR3: ASSPGTGARQPQH
size: NA; V: TRBV6-5; CDR3: ASSVQGAVNEQY
size: NA; V: TRBV5-1; CDR3: ASSLGAQGKNIQY
size: NA; V: TRBV7-9; CDR3: ASSLAGQFTGELF